Presented here are 9 T cell receptor beta chains from one specimen sequenced in a study of blood T cell repertoires in COVID-19 (dated by TCRdb to 2020 to 2022). The method behind the library was the immunoSEQ multiplex PCR assay. Drawn from immuneACCESS, this table holds only the in-frame rearrangements with V and J called that TCRdb kept. Clones are partly lost; checked studies trace under half to an unresolved V gene and leave the rest unexplained. This sample holds under 50,000 clones; roughly 77% were observed only once. The leading ten clones occupy around a fifth of the sample. The sequenced sample was peripheral blood. Source of these receptors: a human donor with active or convalescent COVID-19. The donor label of this sample is uncertain.

The chain couples TRBV7-6 to TRBJ2-2, with D perhaps matching TRBD1 (5 bases). Germline V gene sequence: CDR1 SGHVS, CDR2 FNYEAQ. The ends were cut back, 4 bases at V and 0 bases at J, with 12 bases in the middle. The length of the CDR3 is 16 residues. The CDR3, as DNA: TGTGCCAGCAGCTCCAGCAGGGCCTCGAACACCGGGGAGCTGTTTTTT. Its translation is CASSSSRASNTGELFF.

The chain links TRBV6-4 to TRBJ2-3, with 8 bases aligning to TRBD1. V gave up 5 bases and J gave up 2 bases; unmatched junction bases: 9. Germline lookup yields CDR1 MRHNA and CDR2 SNTAGT. The CDR3 sequence is 16 residues long. The CDR3 DNA follows: TGTGCCAGCAGTCCCGGGACAGGACTATACACAGATACGCAGTATTTT. This codes for CASSPGTGLYTDTQYF.

This rearrangement joins TRBV21-1 to TRBJ1-2; TRBD1, the table's D call, lacks a check against the DNA. TRBV21-1 is deemed a pseudogene. The CDR3 has 15 amino acids. The CDR3 reads CASSRSTGGSDGYTF. CDR3 coding DNA: TGTGCCAGCAGCAGATCGACAGGGGGGTCGGATGGCTACACCTTC.

The V and J genes are TRBV7-9 and TRBJ2-7; D gene uncertain. The germline gives CDR1 SEHNR, CDR2 FQNEAQ (reference sequence). The CDR3 totals 15 residues. Trimming removed 1 base at V and 1 base at J, with 11 bases between. The CDR3 here is CASSLGGTPSYEQYF. The CDR3 bases are TGTGCCAGCAGCTTAGGAGGCACCCCTTCCTACGAGCAGTACTTC.

This clone was picked up a small number of times. The J gene is TRBJ2-7, the V gene TRBV23-1; a weak D match, TRBD2 (6 bases). TRBV23-1 falls under the ORF class, with uncertain function. The CDR3 length is 14 residues. Trimming cost V 0 bases and J 2 bases, with 8 bases left between them. The CDR3 nucleotides read TGCGCCAGCAGTCAATCTACGGGGGCCTACGAGCAGTACTTC. Protein product: CASSQSTGAYEQYF.

The chain recombines TRBV7-8 with TRBJ1-4, with unresolved D. The germline V and J ends were trimmed by 1 base and 5 bases, with 11 bases remaining between them. Germline CDR1 and CDR2: SGHVS and FQNEAQ. The CDR3 is 15 residues long. The CDR3 nucleotides read TGTGCCAGCAGCTTAGTTCATAGTTGGAATGAAAAACTGTTTTTT. This encodes CASSLVHSWNEKLFF.

The chain carries TRBV30 and TRBJ2-1; a weak D match, TRBD2 (5 bases). The CDR3 length is 15 residues. Germline V gives CDR1 GTSNPN, CDR2 SVGIG (reference sequence). The V and J ends lost 5 bases and 0 bases respectively, with 14 bases between them. The CDR3 DNA follows: TGTGCCTGGGGCGAAGCGGCTATCTCCTACAATGAGCAGTTCTTC. It specifies CAWGEAAISYNEQFF.

The chain recombines TRBV12-3 or TRBV12-4 with TRBJ2-5, with D tentatively TRBD2 (6 bases). There are 13 residues in the CDR3. V was pared by 7 bases and J by 7 bases, with 16 bases between. CDR3: CASTQEGVGTQYF. In DNA form, the CDR3 reads TGTGCCAGCACGCAGGAGGGTGTGGGGACCCAGTACTTC.

The chain combines TRBV9 with TRBJ2-7, with TRBD1 matching over 9 bases. Germline V gene lookup returns CDR1 SGDLS and CDR2 YYNGEE. CDR3 length equals 15 residues. Trimming removed 4 bases from V and 0 bases from J; junction bases left unmatched: 5. The CDR3 loop reads CASSIGQGRSYEQYF. The CDR3 DNA sequence: TGTGCCAGCAGCATAGGACAGGGGCGCTCCTACGAGCAGTACTTC.